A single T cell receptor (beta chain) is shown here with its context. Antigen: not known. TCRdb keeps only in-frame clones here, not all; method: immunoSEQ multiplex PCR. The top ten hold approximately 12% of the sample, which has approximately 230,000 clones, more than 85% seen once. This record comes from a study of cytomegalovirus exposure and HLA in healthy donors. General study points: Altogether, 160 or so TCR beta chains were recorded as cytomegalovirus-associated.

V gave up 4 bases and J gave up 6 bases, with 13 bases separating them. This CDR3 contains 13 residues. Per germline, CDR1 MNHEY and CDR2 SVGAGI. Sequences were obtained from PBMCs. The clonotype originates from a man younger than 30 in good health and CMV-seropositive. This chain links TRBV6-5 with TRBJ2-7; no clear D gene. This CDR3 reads CASSFNLGSEQYF. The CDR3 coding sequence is TGTGCCAGCAGTTTCAACCTGGGGTCCGAGCAGTACTTC.